This passage covers 27 T cell receptor beta chains from one sample sequenced in a study of blood T cell repertoires in COVID-19 (dated by TCRdb to 2019 to 2021). The library was generated by the immunoSEQ multiplex PCR assay. TCRdb holds this immuneACCESS table with in-frame rearrangements only. Some clones are missing; in checked studies, unresolved V genes explain under half, and the rest has no known cause. In all, the sample holds more than 200,000 clones, and 70% to 90% of those were seen once. The ten largest clones add up to roughly 3% of the sample. The sample was peripheral blood. These receptors all come from a man aged 18 to 35 with active or convalescent COVID-19.

The chain employs TRBV6-2 or TRBV6-3 and TRBJ1-2; 10 nucleotides align to TRBD1. Germline V gene sequence: CDR1 MNHEY, CDR2 SVGEGT. The CDR3 has 14 residues. V lost 5 bases to trimming and J lost 6 bases; unmatched junction nucleotides: 6. The CDR3 sequence is CASSITTGGDGYTF. As DNA, the CDR3 is TGTGCCAGCAGTATCACGACAGGGGGCGATGGCTACACCTTC.

The rearrangement uses TRBV28 and TRBJ2-1; TRBD1 matches 8 bases. J gave up 8 bases and V 7 bases, and 13 bases lay outside the gene matches. This CDR3 is 15 amino acids long. CDR1 and CDR2 from the germline V gene are MDHEN and SYDVKM. DNA for the CDR3: TGTGCCAGCAACCGACCGGGACAGGATTCCGATGAGCAGTTCTTC. Protein: CASNRPGQDSDEQFF.

The chain carries TRBV28 and TRBJ1-4; 7 bases are shared with TRBD1. CDR1 is MDHEN, CDR2 SYDVKM, per germline. This CDR3 has 14 amino acids. J lost 2 bases, V lost 4 bases, and 1 base had no gene match. DNA for the CDR3: TGTGCCAGCAGTTGGGGACAGACTAATGAAAAACTGTTTTTT. Translated: CASSWGQTNEKLFF.

V usage is TRBV7-9 and J usage is TRBJ1-4; TRBD1 matches 7 bases. J was trimmed by 7 bases and V by 5 bases; bases with no gene match: 10. This CDR3 region has 15 residues. Germline CDR1 SEHNR, CDR2 FQNEAQ (reference sequence). The CDR3 sequence is CASSPRQGKSEKLFF. The CDR3 DNA is TGTGCCAGCAGCCCCAGACAGGGCAAAAGTGAAAAACTGTTTTTT.

This clone was counted once. V and J are TRBV3-1 (or the pseudogene TRBV3-2) and TRBJ1-5, with D possibly TRBD1 on 6 matching bases. The V gene's germline CDR1 is LGHDT and CDR2 YNNKEL (reference sequence). This CDR3 has 17 amino acids. Here the CDR3 DNA reads TGTGCATCCTCCAAGGGGGAGGGCACCCTTAGCAATCAGCCCCAGCATTTT. Protein sequence: CASSKGEGTLSNQPQHF.

The chain employs TRBV23-1 and TRBJ1-4; tentatively, D is TRBD1 (5 bases). TRBV23-1 is designated an ORF whose function remains uncertain. The CDR3 is 15 residues long. Trimming took off 0 bases at V and 3 bases at J, with 8 bases between the two ends. CDR3 sequence (DNA): TGCGCCAGCAGTCAATCGAAGGGGCCTAATGAAAAACTGTTTTTT. Translated, it gives CASSQSKGPNEKLFF.

The sample holds one count of this clone. The chain couples TRBV7-3 to TRBJ2-3; tentative D call: TRBD1 (5 bases). The germline CDR1 and CDR2 sequences are SGHTA and FQGTGA. V shed 2 bases and J shed 6 bases, with 12 bases lying between them. This CDR3 comprises 14 residues. CDR3 nucleotides: TGTGCCAGCAGCTTATCCAGGGCCCATGATACGCAGTATTTT. It specifies CASSLSRAHDTQYF.

The chain employs TRBV29-1 and TRBJ2-1; maybe TRBD2 (5 bases). CDR3 length: 12 residues. Germline V CDR1 and CDR2: SQVTM, ANQGSEA. V lost 4 bases and J lost 7, with 11 bases in between. In DNA form, the CDR3 reads TGCAGCGTTGGAGCGACTATAAATGAGCAGTTCTTC. Residues: CSVGATINEQFF.

This clone was recorded a few times. The chain uses TRBV6-6 and TRBJ1-2; D remains unclear. The CDR3 is 14 amino acids. Trimming took 7 bases from V and 1 from J, leaving 13 bases between them. Germline CDR1 and CDR2: MNHNY and SVGAGI (reference sequence). Here the CDR3 DNA reads TGTGCCAGCATTAGTGGTGAAGATAACTATGGCTACACCTTC. Translated, it gives CASISGEDNYGYTF.

The gene calls are TRBV27 and TRBJ2-2; D is ambiguous. This CDR3 spans 17 amino acids. Trimming cost V 5 bases and J 1 base, with 17 bases left between them. Germline CDR1 reads MNHEY; CDR2 reads SMNVEV (reference sequence). CDR3 nucleotides: TGTGCCAGCAGTCCCAGGATTGGCGTGGGGAACACCGGGGAGCTGTTTTTT. Translation gives CASSPRIGVGNTGELFF.

The rearrangement joins TRBV10-3 to TRBJ1-1; 8 bases map to TRBD1. The V segment lost 6 bases and the J segment 1 base; nucleotides outside the gene matches: 4. The germline gives CDR1 ENHRY, CDR2 SYGVKD. This CDR3 is 14 amino acids long. This CDR3 reads CAIRGQVGNTEAFF. CDR3 in DNA: TGTGCCATCAGGGGACAGGTGGGGAACACTGAAGCTTTCTTT.

The chain combines TRBV5-1 with TRBJ1-2, with unresolved D. Trimming left V 5 bases short and J 4 bases short, with 9 bases between. This CDR3 is 12 amino acids long. CDR1 and CDR2 from the germline V gene are SGHRS and YFSETQ. The chain's CDR3 is CASRAVAYGYTF. Written as DNA, the CDR3 is TGCGCCAGCAGGGCTGTTGCCTATGGCTACACCTTC.

This clone has a handful of counts. The chain recombines TRBV4-3 with TRBJ1-6; 8 nucleotides align to TRBD1. This CDR3 contains 15 residues. CDR1 is LGHNA and CDR2 is YSLEER in the germline V gene. Germline trimming cut 0 bases from V and 10 bases from J; bases unmatched to any gene: 5. The CDR3, as DNA: TGCGCCAGCAGCCAAGAGGCAGGGGGCCGATCACCCCTCCACTTT. Protein sequence: CASSQEAGGRSPLHF.

The chain employs TRBV5-6 and TRBJ2-2, with TRBD1 matching over 12 bases. Losses at the gene ends were 4 bases for V and 5 bases for J; bases not matched to a gene: 6. The CDR3 length is 16 residues. From germline, CDR1 is SGHDT and CDR2 YYEEEE. This chain's CDR3 is CASSRGQGARTGELFF. The CDR3 DNA is TGTGCCAGCAGCCGGGGACAGGGGGCTAGAACCGGGGAGCTGTTTTTT.

The chain couples TRBV19 to TRBJ1-4; TRBD1 matches at 9 bases. The J segment lost 3 bases and the V segment lost 4 bases, leaving 3 bases of the junction unmatched. Looked up from germline, CDR1 is LNHDA and CDR2 is SQIVND (reference sequence). The CDR3 length is 15 residues. The CDR3 DNA follows: TGTGCCAGTAGTACCAGGACAGGGGCTAATGAAAAACTGTTTTTT. Translating it yields CASSTRTGANEKLFF. Together with reference TRBV19 and TRBJ1-4, the CDR3 gives the full variable domain: DGGITQSPKYLFRKEGQNVTLSCEQNLNHDAMYWYRQDPGQGLRLIYYSQIVNDFQKGDIAEGYSVSREKKESFPLTVTSAQKNPTAFYLCASSTRTGANEKLFFGSGTQLSVL.

J is TRBJ2-3 and V is TRBV11-2, with 11 bases fitting TRBD1. CDR3 length: 16 amino acids. Per germline, CDR1 SGHAT and CDR2 FQNNGV. Germline trimming cut 1 base from V and 6 bases from J; bases unmatched to any gene: 6. CDR3 in amino acids: CASSLGTGGGRDTQYF. CDR3 DNA sequence: TGTGCCAGCAGCTTAGGGACAGGGGGCGGCAGGGATACGCAGTATTTT.

V is TRBV28 and J is TRBJ1-4, with 10 nucleotides matching TRBD1. CDR1 and CDR2 from the germline V gene are MDHEN and SYDVKM. This CDR3 has 18 amino acids. V lost 3 bases to trimming and J lost 8 bases; unmatched junction nucleotides: 15. In DNA form, the CDR3 reads TGTGCCAGCAGTTTCCTACCGGGACAGGGGTCCCCGTTCGAAAAACTGTTTTTT. The encoded protein is CASSFLPGQGSPFEKLFF.

The rearrangement joins TRBV24-1 to TRBJ2-3, with D maybe TRBD1 (6 bases). This CDR3 comprises 16 residues. Germline V gene sequence: CDR1 KGHDR, CDR2 SFDVKD. V lost 0 bases and J lost 1, with 10 bases in between. In nucleotides, the CDR3 is TGTGCCACCAGTGATTTGGGGGACACCCGCACAGATACGCAGTATTTT. It yields the protein CATSDLGDTRTDTQYF.

CDR3 amino acids: CASRGQVEGTYEQYF. The CDR3 DNA reads as TGTGCCAGCAGGGGACAAGTCGAGGGCACCTACGAGCAGTACTTC. This sequence joins TRBV6-5 and TRBJ2-7; D perhaps matches TRBD1 (6 bases). Germline-derived CDR1 and CDR2 are MNHEY and SVGAGI. With 6 bases removed from V and 2 bases from J, the gap between germline ends came to 17 bases. The CDR3 spans 15 residues.

This chain joins TRBV2 and TRBJ1-2, with 7 bases lining up with TRBD1. This CDR3 spans 15 amino acids. Germline V gene sequence: CDR1 SNHLY, CDR2 FYNNEI. V lost 8 bases, J lost 5 bases, and 14 bases stayed unmatched. DNA of the CDR3: TGTGCCAGCGTATCCCGGACAGGCGCCCCTTATGGCTACACCTTC. This gives the protein CASVSRTGAPYGYTF.

V gene TRBV7-2 combines with J gene TRBJ2-1; D is possibly TRBD2 (6 bases). Germline loops: CDR1 SGHTA, CDR2 FQGNSA. The V and J ends lost 5 bases and 7 bases respectively, with 12 bases between them. The CDR3 runs 13 residues. The CDR3 reads CASSLGTWNEQFF. The CDR3 DNA follows: TGTGCCAGCAGCCTCGGGACTTGGAATGAGCAGTTCTTC.

The chain has TRBV6-2 or TRBV6-3 and TRBJ2-1; 7 nucleotides line up with TRBD2. The V gene's germline CDR1 is MNHEY and CDR2 SVGEGT. V lost 6 bases and J lost 5; bases outside the gene matches: 13. The CDR3 spans 16 residues. As DNA, the CDR3 is TGTGCCAGCAGCCCTTTAAAGCGGGGCTTTAACAATGAGCAGTTCTTC. It is translated as CASSPLKRGFNNEQFF.

The V call is TRBV16, the J call TRBJ1-4, with D perhaps matching TRBD1 (5 bases). This CDR3 comprises 15 residues. V shed 4 bases and J shed 2 bases, with 11 bases lying between them. Germline CDR1 is KGHSY and CDR2 is FQNENV. The CDR3 here is CASSPAGRTNEKLFF. The CDR3 DNA is TGTGCCAGCAGCCCTGCGGGACGGACTAATGAAAAACTGTTTTTT.

This chain joins TRBV28 and TRBJ2-7; 8 bases fit TRBD2. Losses at the gene ends were 5 bases for V and 3 bases for J; bases not matched to a gene: 12. This CDR3 is built from 16 residues. Germline CDR1 reads MDHEN; CDR2 reads SYDVKM. CDR3 in amino acids: CASSPTHSGTNYEQYF. The DNA for the CDR3 is TGTGCCAGCAGTCCAACCCATAGCGGGACAAACTACGAGCAGTACTTC. Filled out from reference TRBV28 and TRBJ2-7, the complete variable domain reads DVKVTQSSRYLVKRTGEKVFLECVQDMDHENMFWYRQDPGLGLRLIYFSYDVKMKEKGDIPEGYSVSREKKERFSLILESASTNQTSMYLCASSPTHSGTNYEQYFGPGTRLTVT.

The chain joins TRBV19 to TRBJ1-6, with a tentative D call TRBD1 (5 bases). The V and J ends lost 5 bases and 8 bases respectively, with 16 bases between them. Germline CDR1 LNHDA, CDR2 SQIVND (reference sequence). The CDR3 is 15 amino acids. The chain's CDR3 is CASSPRGAPDSPLHF. The CDR3 DNA reads as TGTGCCAGTAGTCCAAGGGGCGCCCCAGATTCACCCCTCCACTTT.

The rearrangement joins TRBV7-2 to TRBJ1-5, with D perhaps matching TRBD1 (6 bases). The CDR3 covers 17 residues. V lost 5 bases to trimming and J lost 4 bases, with 21 bases between them. Germline V gene data show CDR1 as SGHTA and CDR2 as FQGNSA. The CDR3 region has the DNA TGTGCCAGCAGCCAGGGGACGGGGGGACATAAGAATCAGCCCCAGCATTTT. This codes for CASSQGTGGHKNQPQHF.

The chain recombines TRBV12-5 with TRBJ1-2; 9 nucleotides align to TRBD1. The CDR3 runs 15 residues. V trimming: 3 bases; J trimming: 4 bases; junction bases outside the gene matches: 6. Germline CDR1 and CDR2: LGHNT and FRNRAP. CDR3 in DNA: TGTGCTAGTGGTTTCGGGACAGGGTCGGGCTATGGCTACACCTTC. Amino acid sequence: CASGFGTGSGYGYTF.